This T cell receptor (beta chain) was observed in a study of cytomegalovirus exposure and HLA in healthy donors. The PCR made use of 60 Vbeta and 13 Jbeta primers. Here immunoSEQ multiplex PCR was the method, and the copy in TCRdb shows in-frame clones only, minus some. The sample records approximately 160,000 clones, around 68% being singletons. V lost 1 base and J lost 7, with 10 bases in between. The CDR3 is made up of 13 amino acids. Germline assignment: CDR1 SGHTA and CDR2 FQGNSA. The sample consisted of PBMCs. The source of this sequence is a man aged 50-60 years in good health and CMV-seronegative. The chain couples TRBV7-2 to TRBJ1-1; TRBD1 might be the D (6 bases). The CDR3 reads CASSLVRQDEAFF. The CDR3 nucleotides are TGTGCCAGCAGCTTAGTCAGACAGGATGAAGCTTTCTTT.